Each of the 18 T cell receptor beta chains below was sequenced from the same sample in a study of tumor and adjacent non-tumor tissue in lung cancer. TCRbeta libraries were built with three rounds of nested PCR, modified from ARM-PCR. Each CDR3 protein gets one entry after TCRdb re-called the multiplex PCR reads with MiXCR. Of 85,000 to 100,000 distinct CDR3 sequences detected, about 70% appear once; the ten largest clones hold 15% to 20%. This sample's RNA came from whole unsorted tissue. Source material: lung tumor tissue. These receptors came from a man in his sixties with non-small cell lung cancer.

Concerning this clonotype itself: The junction departs from germline at one end; a sequencing error may be responsible. The V gene is TRBV11-3, the J gene TRBJ2-3, with D unresolved. Germline V gene lookup returns CDR1 SGHNT and CDR2 YENEEA. This CDR3 contains 14 residues. The CDR3, as DNA: TGTTCCATCAGCTTCCAAGCGTACACATATACGCAGTATTTT. Translated: CSISFQAYTYTQYF.

In regard to this clonotype: A read error may produce the germline difference seen at one junction end. This sequence joins TRBV7-8 and TRBJ1-5, with TRBD1 matching 8 bases. Germline assignment: CDR1 SGHVS and CDR2 FQNEAQ. This CDR3 is built from 15 residues. The CDR3 spells CTSSAWTGSNQPQHF. The DNA for the CDR3 is TGTACCAGCAGCGCATGGACAGGGAGCAATCAGCCCCAGCATTTT.

With respect to this clonotype: A much larger clone sits a single nucleotide away, making a read error possible. The DNA for the CDR3 is TGCAGCGTTGTAGCGGGAGTGCATGAGCAGTACTTC. It specifies CSVVAGVHEQYF. The chain couples TRBV29-1 to TRBJ2-1; 9 positions agree with TRBD2. The J call could be wrong; TRBJ2-7 is a better fit for the DNA end. This CDR3 is built from 12 residues. CDR1 is SQVTM, CDR2 ANQGSEA, per germline.

Worth noting for this clonotype: One junction end does not reproduce the germline sequence, and a read error may be involved. This chain uses TRBV4-1 with TRBJ1-5, with TRBD2 matching over 7 bases. The DNA matches TRBJ2-3 better at its end, which makes the J call doubtful. This CDR3 is 16 amino acids long. Germline-derived CDR1 and CDR2 are MGHRA and YSYEKL. The DNA of the CDR3 is TGCACCAGCAGCCCCCAATCCGGGGGGTCAAATCAGCCCCAGTATTTT. It specifies CTSSPQSGGSNQPQYF.

In regard to this clonotype: This may arise from a read error, as a much more abundant clone is one base away. J is TRBJ2-6 and V is TRBV10-3; D gene ambiguous. Germline lookup yields CDR1 ENHRY and CDR2 SYGVKD. CDR3 size: 17 residues. The CDR3 here is CAVSEMVGASGANVLTF. The DNA for the CDR3 is TGTGCCGTCAGTGAGATGGTGGGCGCCTCTGGGGCCAACGTCCTGACTTTC.

This clonotype was counted many times. This chain connects TRBV28 to TRBJ1-2; D possibly corresponds to TRBD1 (6 bases). The CDR3 extends over 13 amino acids. Germline V CDR1 and CDR2: MDHEN, SYDVKM. Trimming took 10 bases from V and 2 from J, leaving 14 bases between them. CDR3 DNA: TGTGCCACCCCTCGGAGGGGGAACTATGGCTACACCTTC. This gives the protein CATPRRGNYGYTF.

Note on this clonotype: At one end, the junction sequence differs from germline, possibly due to a read error. V usage is TRBV20-1 and J usage is TRBJ2-5; D might be TRBD1 or TRBD2, each matching 5 bases. The CDR3 is 11 amino acids. Germline lookup yields CDR1 DFQATT and CDR2 SNEGSKA (reference sequence). As DNA, the CDR3 is TGCAGTCTCGGGACCCAAGAGATCCAGTACTTC. Translated, it gives CSLGTQEIQYF.

Ten or more counts support this clonotype. The gene calls are TRBV6-1 and TRBJ1-5; D possibly corresponds to TRBD1 (5 bases). V lost 8 bases and J lost 7, with 15 bases in between. Germline V gives CDR1 MNHNS, CDR2 SASEGT. The CDR3 contains 13 residues. Here the CDR3 DNA reads TGTGCCAGCCTTGGGACCCAGGGCCAGCCCCAGCATTTT. Protein sequence: CASLGTQGQPQHF.

This clonotype has at least ten counts. The chain joins TRBV5-4 to TRBJ1-1; tentative D call: TRBD1 (6 bases). There are 17 residues in the CDR3. Germline CDR1 and CDR2: SGHNT and YYREEE (reference sequence). Trimming stripped 6 bases from V and 1 base from J, with 22 bases between. In DNA, the CDR3 is TGTGCCAGCAACATAGGGGGGGACCGAGTACGGAACACTGAAGCTTTCTTT. Its protein is CASNIGGDRVRNTEAFF.

Concerning this clonotype: The junction departs from germline at one end; a sequencing error may be responsible. J is TRBJ1-4 and V is TRBV11-2, with D hard to call. There are 13 residues in the CDR3. The V gene's germline CDR1 is SGHAT and CDR2 FQNNGV. In nucleotides, the CDR3 is TGTGCCAACAGCCTTACAAACAATGAAAAACTGTTTTTT. Amino acid sequence: CANSLTNNEKLFF. Based on the CDR3 plus reference TRBV11-2 and TRBJ1-4, the full variable domain is EAGVAQSPRYKIIEKRQSVAFWCNPISGHATLYWYQQILGQGPKLLIQFQNNGVVDDSQLPKDRFSAERLKGVDSTLKIQPAKLEDSAVYLCANSLTNNEKLFFGSGTQLSVL.

The V and J genes are TRBV29-1 and TRBJ2-1, with D maybe TRBD1 (6 bases). This CDR3 is built from 16 residues. The V gene's germline CDR1 is SQVTM and CDR2 ANQGSEA. Trimming removed 7 bases from V and 16 bases from J, with 35 bases in between. CDR3 sequence reads: CSANEATQGGIGENFF. As DNA, the CDR3 is TGCAGCGCTAACGAGGCCACACAGGGTGGCATAGGTGAGAATTTCTTC.

In its sample, this clonotype was seen a few times. The chain links TRBV18 to TRBJ1-1; D might be TRBD1 (5 bases). The CDR3 consists of 12 residues. Germline CDR1 reads KGHSH; CDR2 reads LQKENI. Deletions cut 4 bases from V and 6 bases from J, with 9 bases between. The CDR3 DNA follows: TGTGCCAGCTCACACCGGGGGGCTGAAGCTTTCTTT. Translation gives CASSHRGAEAFF.

This sequence joins TRBV13 and TRBJ2-7; D is perhaps TRBD2 (5 bases). V lost 0 bases and J 13 bases, leaving 22 bases between the germline ends. This CDR3 has 15 residues. Germline CDR1 PRHDT, CDR2 FYEKMQ (reference sequence). The CDR3 protein is CASSLGSVTNYGQYF. DNA of the CDR3: TGTGCCAGCAGCTTAGGATCTGTGACTAACTACGGGCAATACTTC. The variable domain in full, completed from reference TRBV13 and TRBJ2-7, reads AAGVIQSPRHLIKEKRETATLKCYPIPRHDTVYWYQQGPGQDPQFLISFYEKMQSDKGSIPDRFSAQQFSDYHSELNMSSLELGDSALYFCASSLGSVTNYGQYFGPGTRLTVT.

As for this clonotype: A read error may produce the germline difference seen at one junction end. J is TRBJ1-5 and V is TRBV12-3 or TRBV12-4; D might be TRBD1 (6 bases). The CDR3 contains 15 residues. The CDR3 coding sequence is TGTGCCAGCAATTTAGACGGAAGGGGGGGTCAGCCCCAGCATTTT. Amino acids: CASNLDGRGGQPQHF.

In regard to this clonotype: One junction end does not reproduce the germline sequence, and a read error may be involved. The chain has TRBV4-1 and TRBJ2-2; no definite D call. This CDR3 contains 16 residues. CDR1 and CDR2 (germline): MGHRA, YSYEKL. CDR3 loop: CASSQGQGPAAVELFF. The CDR3 DNA reads TGCGCCAGTAGCCAAGGGCAAGGACCCGCCGCCGTGGAGCTGTTTTTC.

This clonotype was seen a few times. This could be a read error, since a much larger clone is one nucleotide away. The V call is TRBV12-3 or TRBV12-4, the J call TRBJ1-2; TRBD1 aligns across 7 bases. The J segment lost 4 bases and the V segment lost 10 bases, leaving 9 bases of the junction unmatched. This CDR3 region has 13 residues. DNA for the CDR3: TGTGCCAACACTCGGACAGGCTTCTATGGCTACACCTTC. This gives the protein CANTRTGFYGYTF.

About this clonotype: The CDR3 does not close with the conserved phenylalanine or tryptophan, likely indicating a read error. J is TRBJ2-1 and V is TRBV11-1; tentative D call: TRBD1 (6 bases). In germline, CDR1 is SGHAT, CDR2 FQDESV (reference sequence). The CDR3 is 20 residues long. The CDR3, as DNA: TGTGCCTGCAGCTTAGCGCTAAGTTTTGGGGGCGCGAGCTCCTACAATGAGCAGTTCATC. Translating gives CACSLALSFGGASSYNEQFI.

This chain connects TRBV6-1 to TRBJ2-1, with 9 bases matching TRBD1. The CDR3 runs to 14 residues. With V trimmed by 1 base and J by 9 bases, 4 bases remained unmatched. CDR1 and CDR2 from the germline V gene are MNHNS and SASEGT. CDR3 amino acids: CASSEGDRVREQFF. As DNA, the CDR3 is TGTGCCAGCAGTGAAGGGGACAGGGTACGTGAGCAGTTCTTC.